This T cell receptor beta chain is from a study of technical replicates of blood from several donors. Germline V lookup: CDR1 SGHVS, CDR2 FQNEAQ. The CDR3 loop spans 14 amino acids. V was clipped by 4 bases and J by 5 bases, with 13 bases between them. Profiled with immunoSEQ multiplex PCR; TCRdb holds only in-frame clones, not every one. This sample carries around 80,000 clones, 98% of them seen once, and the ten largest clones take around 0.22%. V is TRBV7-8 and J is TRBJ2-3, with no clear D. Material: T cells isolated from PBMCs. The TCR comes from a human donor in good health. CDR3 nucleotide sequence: TGTGCCAGCAGCTCCTTCGAAGAGGAAGATACGCAGTATTTT. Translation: CASSSFEEEDTQYF.